This T cell receptor beta chain was retrieved from a study of stem cell transplantation in POMP-related autoinflammatory disease. Turning to the study itself: CD8+ T cells were low and CD4+ cells naive-skewed before transplant. DNA chimerism showed 100% graft donor engraftment of neutrophils and platelets through one year. Study-level results: Patients with PRAID showed a restricted number of unique TRB V-J gene pairings.

PRAID combined immunodeficiency and autoinflammation. As concerns this clone: Its cognate antigen is unknown.

Method: immunoSEQ multiplex PCR; TCRdb's copy keeps in-frame clones and lacks some. Altogether about 68,000 clones are present, more than 75% being singletons, with the ten largest covering around 0.66%. The sequence was collected from a human patient with POMP-related autoinflammation and immune dysregulation (PRAID). The T cells may partly be graft donor cells. Source: CD4+ T cells from PBMCs, taken after stem cell transplantation.

CDR3 sequence reads: CASWTRSNEQFF. The CDR3 DNA reads as TGCGCCAGCTGGACTAGGAGCAATGAGCAGTTCTTC. The chain couples TRBV10-2 to TRBJ2-1; the match to TRBD2 covers 7 bases. Per the germline V gene, CDR1 is WSHSY and CDR2 is SAAADI. The CDR3 is 12 amino acids. The J segment lost 6 bases and the V segment lost 8 bases, leaving 4 bases of the junction unmatched.